This TCR beta chain was obtained from a study of PD-1 blockade in classical Hodgkin lymphoma. Study-level findings and limits: Complete responders possessed baseline diversity comparable to newly diagnosed patients.

Each and every patient relapsed after autologous stem cell transplantation, and patients got differing brentuximab vedotin exposure. Repertoires were generated with immunoSEQ multiplex PCR, while TCRdb's copy carries only in-frame clones and drops some. The data contain 45,000 or so clones, about nine tenths of them singletons. Trimming pared 4 bases from V and 5 bases from J, leaving 18 bases between. The CDR3 length is 16 residues. CDR1 is SGHAT, CDR2 FQDESV, per germline (reference sequence). Turning to this clone: Its target is not known.

The sequence was collected from a human donor with classical Hodgkin lymphoma. The V gene is TRBV11-1, the J gene TRBJ2-1; D may be TRBD1 (7 bases). The specimen comprised peripheral blood mononuclear cells (PBMCs), sampled at baseline. Here the CDR3 reads CASSSLWAGGNNEQFF. CDR3 nucleotides: TGTGCCAGCAGCTCGCTTTGGGCAGGGGGGAACAATGAGCAGTTCTTC.